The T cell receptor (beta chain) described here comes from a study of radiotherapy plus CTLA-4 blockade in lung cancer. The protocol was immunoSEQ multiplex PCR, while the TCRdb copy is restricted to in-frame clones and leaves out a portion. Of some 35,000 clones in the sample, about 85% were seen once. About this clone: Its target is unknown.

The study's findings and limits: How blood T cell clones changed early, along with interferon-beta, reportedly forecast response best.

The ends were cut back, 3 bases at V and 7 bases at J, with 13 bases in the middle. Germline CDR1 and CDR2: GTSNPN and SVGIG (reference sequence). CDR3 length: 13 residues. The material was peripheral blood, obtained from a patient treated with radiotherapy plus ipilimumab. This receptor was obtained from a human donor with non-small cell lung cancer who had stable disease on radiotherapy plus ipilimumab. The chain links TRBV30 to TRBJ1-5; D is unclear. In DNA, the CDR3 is TGTGCCTGGAGCCCCGGGGTTAGGCAGCCCCAGCATTTT. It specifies CAWSPGVRQPQHF.